What follows is one T cell receptor (beta chain) and its context. The sample holds one count of this clone. The clone's antigen remains unknown. One base away there is no much larger clone; base qualities are not given. To prepare the library, the immunoSEQ multiplex PCR assay was applied. The multiplex PCR relied on a mix of 60 forward primers for TCR Vbeta segments and 13 reverse primers for TCR Jbeta segments. The CDR3 region of rearranged TCR beta genes was amplified from genomic DNA with a multiplex PCR assay. The amplified TCR beta libraries were sequenced on the Illumina HiSeq System as 87-base-pair reads. Regarding the original processing steps: A later analysis tallied approximately 87 million unique TCR beta chains across the 666 repertoires, and roughly 11 million of those chains were shared by two or more donors. A nearest-neighbor algorithm error-corrected the raw reads and collapsed the reads into unique sequences, merging closely related sequences to remove PCR and sequencing errors. Alignment of CDR3 sequences to IMGT reference sequences was used to assign V, D and J gene segments. For a sequence to be retained, a match of at least six nucleotides to both a V gene segment and a J gene segment was required. A rearrangement was called productive if the CDR3 had no stop codons and remained in frame with V and J, and every other rearrangement was called non-productive. Following IMGT convention, CDR3 was defined as the stretch from the second conserved V-encoded cysteine to the conserved J-encoded phenylalanine. Sequences without an unambiguous match to a single V gene segment were excluded from the earlier analysis of 587 of the donors. In an earlier analysis of several hundred of the donors, a V segment was called functional when productive rearrangements were above 56.7%, and segregating when the standard deviation between donors exceeded 5%. A statistical classification framework was built to diagnose cytomegalovirus status from the catalog of TCR beta chain sequences. V and J gene assignment, in a later analysis, came from comparing TCR nucleotide sequences with IMGT/GENE-DB human TR gene sequences. In a later analysis, CDR3 sequences and most-parsimonious VDJ recombination scenarios were assigned using the TCRdist pipeline. In a later analysis, each TCR beta chain was defined by its CDR3 amino acid sequence together with its V-gene family, and reads lacking a unique V-gene family were excluded. To address suspected cross-contamination and a sequencing artifact, a later analysis removed 592 highly shared, low-generation-probability nucleotide sequences. A later analysis calculated a clonal expansion index for each public chain from normalized within-repertoire ranks of inferred template counts. Generation probabilities in a later analysis came from a VDJ recombination model fitted to out-of-frame rearrangements, and those results were checked against IGoR. A later analysis scored TCR-TCR, TCR-HLA and TCR-CMV co-occurrence with hypergeometric tests, applying a repertoire-size bias correction to TCR pairs. In a later analysis, false discovery rates were estimated by permuting HLA or CMV assignments 20 times. A later analysis grouped co-occurring TCRs with DBSCAN, adding TCRdist sequence similarity when clustering within HLA-allele-positive subsets. Co-occurrence clustering excluded repertoires with fewer than 30,000 or more than 120,000 public chains, plus five with anomalous nucleotide sharing. TCRdb took this table from immuneACCESS and kept in-frame rearrangements with V and J called. Such tables lack part of the clones; where checked against another copy, unresolved V genes explain under half of the gap, and the rest is unexplained. V, J and clone size are taken as reported in that table, and D and trimming were inferred from the DNA itself. The sample yields approximately 67,000 clones; 55% to 80% were counted once. Together, the top ten hold approximately 2% of the sample.

CDR1 and CDR2, looked up from the germline V gene, are MNHNS and SASEGT. Deletion took 7 bases off V and 4 bases off J, with a span of 19 bases between the germline ends. The CDR3 numbers 15 residues from cysteine through phenylalanine. CDR3 DNA only is kept here, 45 bases in frame from base 1. The sample is drawn from a study of cytomegalovirus exposure and HLA in healthy donors (TCRdb year 2017). Describing the broader study: An earlier analysis of several hundred of the donors reported 250 to 350 Gb of sequence data and more than 90 million unique TCR beta sequences from 150 million to 200 million T cells. Four to six DR-DQ haplotypes were handled as single units for association and clustering, since linkage in the cohort was strong. The genetic ancestry cluster associated with self-reported Caucasian donors included about 81% of the roughly 400 genotyped donors. A later genetic analysis used genome-wide SNP genotypes for about 65% of the roughly 700 donors, treating that subset as a discovery cohort. Among about 370 genotyped donors of the cohort, an average of about 240,000 unique TCR beta nucleotide sequences was sequenced per donor, of which about 18% were non-productive. An earlier analysis of roughly 580 of the donors used high-throughput TCR beta sequencing to judge whether each TCR beta V gene segment behaved as functional or pseudogenic. An early release covering 500 to 750 HLA-typed donors comprised about 300 gigabases of sequencing data and approximately 85 million unique TCR sequences. HLA typing covered class I and class II loci at four-digit resolution. Using immunosequencing, the study profiled T cell repertoires from 640 or so subjects and related those repertoires to cytomegalovirus serostatus. Typing coverage differed by locus: A, B, C, DRB1 and DQB1 were typed in roughly 620-630 donors, DQA1 in 500 to 550, DPA1 in 606, and DPB1 in approximately 450. Rather than using new phenotypic data, the later analysis identified candidate immune exposures from TCR beta sequences and from how often those sequences occurred across donors. A later analysis re-analyzed previously published TCR beta repertoires from approximately 700 donors and added high-resolution HLA genotyping to study TCR occurrence patterns. In addition to the first cohort of 650 to 750 subjects, a separate validation cohort of 120 different subjects was used. To predict cytomegalovirus infection status, the study brought together high-throughput TCR immunosequencing, statistical association of individual TCRs with disease status, and machine learning. All discovery cohort repertoires had been generated on a single sequencing platform. The study aimed to test whether signatures of past pathogen exposure could be identified by cataloging public T cell receptors. Donor age, sex, ethnicity and CMV serostatus were compiled together with the repertoire data.

Overall study outcomes, separate from this receptor: Assigning TCR associations to individual alleles was difficult when HLA alleles, especially DR and DQ, strongly co-occurred. The presence/absence analyses assumed that sequencing depth was roughly uniform across donors, and that assumption may not be true. A total of fewer than 200 TCR beta chains were listed by the study as associated with cytomegalovirus. In vitro tests confirmed that a few of the cytomegalovirus-associated TCR beta chains recognize cytomegalovirus antigens. In a later analysis, some 18,000 TCR beta sequences were associated with specific HLA alleles at a false discovery rate of 0.05. V-gene and J-gene trimming of TCR beta chains was associated with a missense DCLRE1C variant in a later genetic analysis, and the association was replicated in an independent cohort. The sequencing pipeline was judged likely to have produced a cluster of highly shared sequence variants as a technical artifact. In an earlier analysis of under 600 of the donors, most TCR beta V segments were observed in productive rearrangements about 90% or about 30% of the time, broadly matching IMGT annotations. A later analysis found that TCR association rates varied across HLA loci, with DRB1 alleles showing the most associated TCRs and HLA-C alleles the fewest. Only TCR beta chains were sequenced in this cohort, and the absence of alpha or paired-chain data limited detectable features. In a later analysis, most CMV-associated TCR beta chains were found to appear HLA-restricted, with HLA associations seemingly driven largely by CMV exposure. In a later genetic analysis, fewer N-insertions in productive TCRs were reported among donors in an Asian-associated ancestry cluster than the roughly 700-donor mean. Because counts were too low, 15 to 20 rarely observed V segments, including chromosome 9 orphons, were excluded from the earlier analysis of several hundred of the donors. Across donors, most TCR sequences were observed very rarely, whereas some public TCRs were present in many individuals. Correlated functional status among segregating V segments might reflect linkage disequilibrium, but an unknown experimental factor could not be ruled out. A further reported finding was that TCR beta sequences accurately predicted the HLA-A and HLA-B alleles for most subjects in the first cohort. Because HLA typing was missing for some donors at each locus, association tests included only the typed subset. Compared with equally common non-associated chains, HLA-associated TCR beta chains in a later analysis were more clonally expanded and had lower generation probabilities. In both the original and validation cohorts, the classifier was reported to diagnose cytomegalovirus status with high specificity and sensitivity. Several of the top co-occurrence clusters appeared to be linked to parvovirus B19, influenza, CMV and Epstein-Barr virus, according to a later analysis. Some IMGT-functional V segments, including TRBV6-2 and TRBV6-3, could not be distinguished by the 87-base-pair reads and were therefore excluded. It was suggested by the authors that the approach could potentially be generalized to other disease states and immunological phenotypes. CMV serostatus was the only immune exposure information available for the cohort.

The cohort comprised some 680 healthy bone marrow donors. At the time of sampling, every cohort member was nominally healthy, though immune exposures that went unrecorded were likely present. The donor was CMV seronegative and belonged to the group of 380 or so seronegative cohort members. Each donor provided a peripheral blood sample, and peripheral blood mononuclear cells were used for TCR beta sequencing. Genomic DNA extraction from the blood cell samples was performed with the Qiagen DNeasy Blood Extraction Kit. The source of this sequence is a woman aged 25 to 39 in good health and CMV-seronegative. The sequenced sample was PBMCs. The V gene is TRBV6-1 and the J gene is TRBJ2-5; TRBD1 is possibly the D segment (5 matching bases). The CDR3 reads as follows: CASTQTWTSAETQYF. The bases are TGTGCCAGCACCCAGACGTGGACATCGGCAGAGACCCAGTACTTC.